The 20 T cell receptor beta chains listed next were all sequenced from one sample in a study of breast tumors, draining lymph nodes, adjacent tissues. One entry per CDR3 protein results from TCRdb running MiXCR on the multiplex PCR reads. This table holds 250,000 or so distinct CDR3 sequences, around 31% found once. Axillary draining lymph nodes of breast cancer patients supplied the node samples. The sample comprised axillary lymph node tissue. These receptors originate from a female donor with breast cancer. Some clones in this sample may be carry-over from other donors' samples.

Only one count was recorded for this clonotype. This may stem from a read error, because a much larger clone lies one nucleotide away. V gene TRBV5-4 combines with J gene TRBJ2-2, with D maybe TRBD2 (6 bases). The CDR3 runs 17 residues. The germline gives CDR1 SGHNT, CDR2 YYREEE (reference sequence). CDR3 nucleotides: TGTGCCAGCAGCTTGGAGGCCGGGACTGCGAACACCGGGCAGCTGTTTTTT. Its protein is CASSLEAGTANTGQLFF.

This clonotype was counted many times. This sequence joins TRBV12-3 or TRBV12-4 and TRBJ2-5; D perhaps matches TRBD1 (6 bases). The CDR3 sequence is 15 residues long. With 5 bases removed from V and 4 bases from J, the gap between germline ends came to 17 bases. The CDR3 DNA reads TGTGCCAGCAGTGACCAGGGGTTGAAGTTAGAGACCCAGTACTTC. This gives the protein CASSDQGLKLETQYF.

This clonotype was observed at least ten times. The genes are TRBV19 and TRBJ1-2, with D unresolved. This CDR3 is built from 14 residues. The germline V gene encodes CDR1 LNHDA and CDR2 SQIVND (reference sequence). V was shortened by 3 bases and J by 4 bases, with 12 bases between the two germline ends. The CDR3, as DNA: TGTGCCAGTAGTATTACAGCGGTAACCTATGGCTACACCTTC. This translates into CASSITAVTYGYTF.

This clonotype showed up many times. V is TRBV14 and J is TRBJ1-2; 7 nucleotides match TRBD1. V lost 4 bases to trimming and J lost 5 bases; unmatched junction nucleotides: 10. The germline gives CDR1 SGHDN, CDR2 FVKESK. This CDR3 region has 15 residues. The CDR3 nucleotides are TGTGCCAGCAGCCCAGGGACAGCCTGGGAGTATGGCTACACCTTC. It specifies CASSPGTAWEYGYTF.

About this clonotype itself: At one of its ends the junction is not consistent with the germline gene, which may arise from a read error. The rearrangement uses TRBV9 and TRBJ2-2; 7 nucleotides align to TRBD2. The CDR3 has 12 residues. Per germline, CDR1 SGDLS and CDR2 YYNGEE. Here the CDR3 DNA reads TGTGCCAGCAGCCCCCCCTTGGCGGGAGCTGTTTTT. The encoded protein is CASSPPLAGAVF.

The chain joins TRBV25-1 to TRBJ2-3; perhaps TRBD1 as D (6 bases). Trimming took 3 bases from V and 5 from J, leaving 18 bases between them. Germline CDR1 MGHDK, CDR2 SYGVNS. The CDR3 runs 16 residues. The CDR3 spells CASSEDSSVGRDTQYF. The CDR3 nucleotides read TGTGCCAGCAGTGAGGACAGCAGCGTTGGGAGAGATACGCAGTATTTT.

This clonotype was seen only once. The CDR3: CASSPPRRTASGASALTF. CDR3 coding DNA: TGTGCCAGCAGCCCCCCGCGGAGGACGGCGTCCGGGGCCAGCGCCCTGACTTTC. This chain joins TRBV7-8 and TRBJ2-6, with D perhaps assigned TRBD1 or TRBD2 (5 bases each). The CDR3 has 18 residues. The V gene's germline CDR1 is SGHVS and CDR2 FQNEAQ. V lost 5 bases to trimming and J lost 15 bases, with 32 bases between them.

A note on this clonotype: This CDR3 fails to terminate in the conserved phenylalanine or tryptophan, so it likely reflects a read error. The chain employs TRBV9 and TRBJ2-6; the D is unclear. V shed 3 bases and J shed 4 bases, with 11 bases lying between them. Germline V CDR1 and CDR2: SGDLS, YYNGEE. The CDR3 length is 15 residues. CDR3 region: CASSEPFEGANVLTL. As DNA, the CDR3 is TGTGCCAGCAGCGAGCCGTTCGAGGGGGCCAACGTCCTGACTCTC.

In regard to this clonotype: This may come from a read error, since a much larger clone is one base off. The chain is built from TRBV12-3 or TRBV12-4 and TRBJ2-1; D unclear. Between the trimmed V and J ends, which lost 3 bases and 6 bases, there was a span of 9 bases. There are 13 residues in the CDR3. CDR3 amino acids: CASSFVGFNEQFF. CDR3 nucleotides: TGTGCCAGCAGTTTCGTAGGGTTCAATGAGCAGTTCTTC.

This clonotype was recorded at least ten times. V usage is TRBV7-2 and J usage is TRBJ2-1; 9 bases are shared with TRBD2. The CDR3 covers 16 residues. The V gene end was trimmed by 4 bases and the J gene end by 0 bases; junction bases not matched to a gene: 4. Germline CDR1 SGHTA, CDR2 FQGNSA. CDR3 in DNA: TGTGCCAGCAGCTCTAGCGGGACGAGCTCCTACAATGAGCAGTTCTTC. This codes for CASSSSGTSSYNEQFF.

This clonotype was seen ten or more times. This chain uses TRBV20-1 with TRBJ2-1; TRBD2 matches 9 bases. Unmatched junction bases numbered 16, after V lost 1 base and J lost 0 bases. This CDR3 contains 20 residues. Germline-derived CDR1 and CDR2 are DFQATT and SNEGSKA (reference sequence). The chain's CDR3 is CSARVLKASGTVFSYNEQFF. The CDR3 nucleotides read TGCAGTGCTAGAGTTCTGAAAGCTAGCGGGACCGTTTTCTCCTACAATGAGCAGTTCTTC.

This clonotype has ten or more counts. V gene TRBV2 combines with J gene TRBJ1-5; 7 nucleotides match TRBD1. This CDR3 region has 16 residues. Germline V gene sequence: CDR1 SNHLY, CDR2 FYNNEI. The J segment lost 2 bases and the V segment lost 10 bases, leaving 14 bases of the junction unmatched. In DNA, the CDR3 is TGTGCCACCACGACAACAGGGGTCGATCGCAATCAGCCCCAGCATTTT. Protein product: CATTTTGVDRNQPQHF.

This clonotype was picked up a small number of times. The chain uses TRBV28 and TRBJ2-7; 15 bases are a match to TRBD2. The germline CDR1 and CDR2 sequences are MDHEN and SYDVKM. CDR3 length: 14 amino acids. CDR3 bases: TGTGTCTCGGGACTAGCGGGAGGTTCCTACGAGCAGTACTTC. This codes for CVSGLAGGSYEQYF.

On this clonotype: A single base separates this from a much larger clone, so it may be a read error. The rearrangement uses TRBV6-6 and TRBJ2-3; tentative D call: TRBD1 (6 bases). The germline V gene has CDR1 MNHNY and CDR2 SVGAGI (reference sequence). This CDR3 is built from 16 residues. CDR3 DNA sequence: TGTGCCAACAGTTACCCCGGGACAACTAGCACAGATACGCAGTATTTT. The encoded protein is CANSYPGTTSTDTQYF.

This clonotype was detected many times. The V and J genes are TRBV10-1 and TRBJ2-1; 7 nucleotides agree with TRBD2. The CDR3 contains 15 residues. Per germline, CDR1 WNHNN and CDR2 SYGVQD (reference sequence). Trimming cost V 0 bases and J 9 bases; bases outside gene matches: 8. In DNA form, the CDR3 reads TGCGCCAGCAGTGAGTCGTCGCGGGAGTCGGGTGAGCAGTTCTTC. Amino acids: CASSESSRESGEQFF.

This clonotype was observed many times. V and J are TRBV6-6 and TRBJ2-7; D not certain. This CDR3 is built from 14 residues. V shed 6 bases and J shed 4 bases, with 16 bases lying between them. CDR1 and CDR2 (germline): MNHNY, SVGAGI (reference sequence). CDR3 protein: CASSLVVSSYEQYF. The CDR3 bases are TGTGCCAGCAGCCTCGTCGTATCTTCTTACGAGCAGTACTTC.

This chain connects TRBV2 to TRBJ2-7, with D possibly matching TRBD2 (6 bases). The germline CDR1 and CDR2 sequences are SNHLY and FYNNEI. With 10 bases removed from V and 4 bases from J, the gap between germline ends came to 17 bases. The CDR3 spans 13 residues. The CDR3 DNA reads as TGTGCCATCGTGGGACTTCCCCCGTACGAGCAGTACTTC. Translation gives CAIVGLPPYEQYF.

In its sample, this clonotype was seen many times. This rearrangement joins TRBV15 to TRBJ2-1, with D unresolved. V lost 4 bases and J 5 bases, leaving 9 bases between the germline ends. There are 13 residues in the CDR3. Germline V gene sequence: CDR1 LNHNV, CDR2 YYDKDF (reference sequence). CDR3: CATSNARNNEQFF. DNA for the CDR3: TGTGCCACCAGCAACGCTAGGAACAATGAGCAGTTCTTC.

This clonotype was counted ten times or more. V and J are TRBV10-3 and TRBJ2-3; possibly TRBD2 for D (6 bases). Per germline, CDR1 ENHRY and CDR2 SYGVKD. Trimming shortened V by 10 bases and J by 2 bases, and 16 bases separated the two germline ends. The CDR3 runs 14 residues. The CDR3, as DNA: TGTGCCACCACCGCGAGGGGACTCACAGATACGCAGTATTTT. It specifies CATTARGLTDTQYF.

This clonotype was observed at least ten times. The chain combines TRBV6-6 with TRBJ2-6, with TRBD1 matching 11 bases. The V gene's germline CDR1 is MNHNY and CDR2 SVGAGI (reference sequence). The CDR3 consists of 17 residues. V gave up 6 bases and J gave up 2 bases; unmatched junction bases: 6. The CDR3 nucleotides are TGTGCCAGCAGCAGAGGACAGGGGGCGACTGGGGCCAACGTCCTGACTTTC. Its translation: CASSRGQGATGANVLTF.